This T cell receptor (beta chain) was recorded in a study of T cell repertoires in cytomegalovirus infection. Study details: CMV epitopes that were recently identified and HLA-C-restricted were used alongside well-studied HLA-B-restricted ones. TCR beta signatures that were public indicated CMV infection and matching HLA type.

Concerning this clonotype itself: As yet, its antigen is unknown.

The study's findings and limits: HLA-C-restricted CMV-specific TCR beta clonotypes were dominant in the ex vivo response.

This CDR3 has 16 amino acids. Unmatched junction bases numbered 5, after V lost 1 base and J lost 4 bases. Germline V gives CDR1 MGHDK, CDR2 SYGVNS. Each CDR3 protein is one row after TCRdb ran MiXCR on the reads. The table records roughly 70,000 distinct CDR3 sequences, roughly 20% of them present only once. The sequence was obtained from a human donor in good health (CMV status not recorded). Some clones in this sample may be carry-over from other donors' samples. The gene calls are TRBV25-1 and TRBJ2-2, with TRBD1 matching 8 bases. The sequencing used CD8+ T cells from cultured PBMCs, collected from culture after CMV antigen stimulation. CDR3 amino acids: CASSEFGTGGTGELFF. CDR3 nucleotide sequence: TGTGCCAGCAGTGAATTCGGGACAGGCGGCACCGGGGAGCTGTTTTTT. The full variable domain, in which reference TRBV25-1 and TRBJ2-2 provide the parts outside the CDR3, is EADIYQTPRYLVIGTGKKITLECSQTMGHDKMYWYQQDPGMELHLIHYSYGVNSTEKGDLSSESTVSRIRTEHFPLTLESARPSHTSQYLCASSEFGTGGTGELFFGEGSRLTVL.